A single sample is the source of the 2 T cell receptor beta chains below, sequenced in a study of identifying expanded T cells in peripheral blood. The protocol was immunoSEQ multiplex PCR, while the TCRdb copy is restricted to in-frame clones and leaves out a portion. The table lists 90,000 to 120,000 clones, around 89% of them singletons. Sequences were obtained from blood. These receptors all come from a person aged 18 to 75 in good health.

This clone was picked up one time. This chain joins TRBV7-2 and TRBJ1-1, with D tentatively TRBD1 (5 bases). Germline V gives CDR1 SGHTA, CDR2 FQGNSA. V was clipped by 1 base and J by 5 bases, with 11 bases between them. The CDR3 sequence is 14 residues long. CDR3 nucleotides: TGTGCCAGCAGCTTAGAGGCAGGGCGGACTGAAGCTTTCTTT. Amino acids: CASSLEAGRTEAFF.

There are a few counts of this clone. CDR3 sequence reads: CASSLGGTFTEGYGYTF. The CDR3 nucleotides are TGTGCCAGCAGCTTGGGAGGGACATTTACGGAGGGGTATGGCTACACCTTC. The chain recombines TRBV5-6 with TRBJ1-2; D is perhaps TRBD1 (6 bases). The V gene's germline CDR1 is SGHDT and CDR2 YYEEEE. This CDR3 is built from 17 residues. The ends were cut back, 0 bases at V and 5 bases at J, with 20 bases in the middle.